This is a list of T cell receptor beta chains from one sample in a study of blood T cell repertoires in COVID-19. Repertoires were generated with immunoSEQ multiplex PCR, while TCRdb's copy carries only in-frame clones and drops some. The table has about 270,000 clones, around 85% seen once. Sequenced input: peripheral blood. Source of these receptors: a woman in her 50s with active or convalescent COVID-19. The conserved cysteine and the conserved F or W are not part of the CDR3 here.

v_call: TRBV7-8
j_call: TRBJ2-2
cdr3_aa: ASSQPGQGVTGELF

v_call: TRBV9
j_call: TRBJ2-1
cdr3_aa: ASSPPKGTGSYNEQF

v_call: TRBV24-1
j_call: TRBJ1-2
cdr3_aa: ATSDLNEGNYGYT

v_call: TRBV27
j_call: TRBJ2-6
cdr3_aa: ASSLNRAQNPSGANVLT

v_call: TRBV27
j_call: TRBJ1-6
cdr3_aa: ASSPLGGRSSYNSPLH

v_call: TRBV6-5
j_call: TRBJ1-1
cdr3_aa: ASTPPVGDEAF

v_call: TRBV11-2
j_call: TRBJ1-1
cdr3_aa: ASSPDRGWTEAF

v_call: TRBV30
j_call: TRBJ1-4
cdr3_aa: ANGPGGALKNEKLF

v_call: TRBV11-3
j_call: TRBJ2-2
cdr3_aa: ASSSREGGELF

v_call: TRBV21-1
j_call: TRBJ1-3
cdr3_aa: ASSKAPFGNTIY

v_call: TRBV5-1
j_call: TRBJ1-1
cdr3_aa: ASSWQGASGTEAF

v_call: TRBV28
j_call: TRBJ2-7
cdr3_aa: ASRRADRGYEQY

v_call: TRBV6-7
j_call: TRBJ1-1
cdr3_aa: ASSPLRQGLEKDTEAF

v_call: TRBV11-3
j_call: TRBJ2-1
cdr3_aa: ASSRGGTSGKLLQF

v_call: TRBV27
j_call: TRBJ1-5
cdr3_aa: ASSFSGDGSNQPQH

v_call: TRBV7-9
j_call: TRBJ2-1
cdr3_aa: ASSLGSASRVNEQF

v_call: TRBV2
j_call: TRBJ1-2
cdr3_aa: ASSEVWNRNYGYT

v_call: TRBV7-8
j_call: TRBJ1-5
cdr3_aa: ASSPAEGQGIWGPQH

v_call: TRBV2
j_call: TRBJ1-2
cdr3_aa: ASSEGLRNYGYT

v_call: TRBV6-1
j_call: TRBJ2-2
cdr3_aa: ASSGGLLAGVHGELF

v_call: TRBV5-1
j_call: TRBJ2-7
cdr3_aa: ASSLSRQTYEQY

v_call: TRBV6-1
j_call: TRBJ2-7
cdr3_aa: ASSDLLLALGH

v_call: TRBV6-2/TRBV6-3
j_call: TRBJ2-5
cdr3_aa: ASSYSRGRGGGLAETQY

v_call: TRBV18
j_call: TRBJ1-1
cdr3_aa: ASSPIGLTEAF

v_call: TRBV19
j_call: TRBJ1-2
cdr3_aa: ASSDRTGRSGYT

v_call: TRBV7-9
j_call: TRBJ2-1
cdr3_aa: ASSLWAGTGSNEQF

v_call: TRBV29-1
j_call: TRBJ2-7
cdr3_aa: SAEDFSYEQY

v_call: TRBV2
j_call: TRBJ1-1
cdr3_aa: ASTGEWSAEAF

v_call: TRBV2
j_call: TRBJ1-2
cdr3_aa: ASRWRGGYT

v_call: TRBV27
j_call: TRBJ2-5
cdr3_aa: ASSSRTGNQETQY

v_call: TRBV5-4
j_call: TRBJ1-1
cdr3_aa: ASSLGRGRTEAF

v_call: TRBV19
j_call: TRBJ2-1
cdr3_aa: ASSPGPPQGGLDNEQF

v_call: TRBV15
j_call: TRBJ2-7
cdr3_aa: ATLPGLGGREQY

v_call: TRBV11-3
j_call: TRBJ1-5
cdr3_aa: ASSLDRRDQPQH

v_call: TRBV15
j_call: TRBJ1-6
cdr3_aa: ATSKDRADPSPLH

v_call: TRBV5-1
j_call: TRBJ1-1
cdr3_aa: ASTSEGIRAEAF

v_call: TRBV5-1
j_call: TRBJ2-3
cdr3_aa: ASTGLAGGPGDTQY

v_call: TRBV4-2
j_call: TRBJ1-1
cdr3_aa: ASSQGRQGVGEAF

v_call: TRBV2
j_call: TRBJ2-3
cdr3_aa: ASSEALIRDTQY

v_call: TRBV5-1
j_call: TRBJ1-1
cdr3_aa: ASRADSEAF